Listed below are T cell receptor beta chains from one sample, sequenced in a study of CD8 T cells in Susac syndrome. TCRdb ran MiXCR on the immunoSEQ multiplex PCR reads and lists one entry per CDR3 protein. In the table there are about 150,000 distinct CDR3 sequences, approximately 94% of which are singletons. Sequencing was performed on CD4+ T cells from PBMCs. All receptors come from a human donor with multiple sclerosis. Both conserved end residues are part of each CDR3. Each record gives: J gene, clone size, V gene, D gene, CDR3 protein, CDR3 DNA. A D gene is named only where the DNA matches it firmly. The size of a clone is reported for some rows only, either as once, few or many, or as a class for expanded clones.

TRBJ2-3	-	TRBV5-6	TRBD2	CASSASGTTNTDTQYF	TGTGCCAGCAGCGCGTCCGGGACTACTAACACAGATACGCAGTATTTT
TRBJ1-4	few	TRBV5-6	TRBD1	CASSLGRGEKLFF	TGTGCCAGCAGCTTGGGCAGGGGGGAAAAACTGTTTTTT
TRBJ2-7	-	TRBV7-2	TRBD2	CASSLARAGETYEQYF	TGTGCCAGCAGCTTAGCGCGGGCGGGAGAAACATACGAGCAGTACTTC
TRBJ2-1	-	TRBV28	-	CASSSSVYNEQFF	-
TRBJ1-6	-	TRBV21-1	-	CASSIDRGEGNSPLHF	TGTGCCAGCAGCATCGACAGGGGGGAGGGAAATTCACCCCTCCACTTT
TRBJ2-1	-	TRBV3-1	-	CASSQGHLYNEQFF	TGTGCCAGCAGCCAAGGTCACCTTTACAATGAGCAGTTCTTC
TRBJ1-2	-	TRBV12-3/TRBV12-4	-	CASSLETGNRYTF	TGTGCCAGCAGTTTAGAAACAGGGAATCGCTACACCTTC
TRBJ1-2	-	TRBV18	TRBD1	CASSPYSGGAGENYGYTF	TGTGCCAGCTCACCCTATTCAGGGGGCGCGGGAGAAAACTATGGCTACACCTTC
TRBJ1-4	once	TRBV4-3	TRBD1	CASSQDPTGGYEKLFF	TGCGCCAGCAGCCAAGATCCGACAGGGGGGTATGAAAAACTGTTTTTT
TRBJ2-3	once	TRBV27	-	CASSLSPGFPADTQYF	TGTGCCAGCAGTTTGTCTCCGGGCTTCCCCGCAGATACGCAGTATTTT
TRBJ2-7	-	TRBV6-5	TRBD1	CASSYHGQGVYEQYF	TGTGCCAGCAGTTACCATGGACAGGGGGTATACGAGCAGTACTTC
TRBJ2-1	-	TRBV11-1	TRBD2	CASSLSGAIYNEQFF	TGTGCCAGCAGCCTTAGCGGGGCGATCTACAATGAGCAGTTCTTC
TRBJ2-3	-	TRBV29-1	TRBD1	CSARDRGSSTDTQYF	TGCAGCGCCCGGGACAGGGGATCGAGCACAGATACGCAGTATTTT
TRBJ1-4	-	TRBV27	-	CASSLFSNEKLFF	TGTGCCAGCAGTTTATTCTCCAATGAAAAACTGTTTTTT
TRBJ2-3	-	TRBV5-1	TRBD2	CASSSGASGSTDTQYF	TGCGCCAGCAGCTCTGGGGCTAGCGGGAGCACAGATACGCAGTATTTT
TRBJ2-5	-	TRBV7-2	TRBD2	CASSLSGLAGETQYF	TGTGCCAGCAGCTTATCGGGACTAGCGGGAGAGACCCAGTACTTC
TRBJ2-5	-	TRBV6-1	-	CASRASFRAAGGETQYF	TGTGCCAGCAGGGCTTCATTCCGGGCCGCAGGAGGAGAGACCCAGTACTTC
TRBJ2-5	-	TRBV27	TRBD2	CASSPLAGVGGTQYF	TGTGCCAGCAGCCCACTAGCGGGAGTCGGGGGGACCCAGTACTTC